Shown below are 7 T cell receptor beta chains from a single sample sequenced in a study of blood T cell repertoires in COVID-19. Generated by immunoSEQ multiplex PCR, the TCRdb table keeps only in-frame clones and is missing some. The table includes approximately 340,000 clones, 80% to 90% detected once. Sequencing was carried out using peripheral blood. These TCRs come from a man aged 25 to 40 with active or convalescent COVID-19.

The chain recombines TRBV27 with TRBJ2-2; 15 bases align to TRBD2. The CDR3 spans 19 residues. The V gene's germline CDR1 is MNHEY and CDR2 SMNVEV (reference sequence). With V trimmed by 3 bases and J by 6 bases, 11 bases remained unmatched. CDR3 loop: CASSFLRTSGRGNAGELFF. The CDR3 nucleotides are TGTGCCAGCAGTTTCCTACGGACTAGCGGGAGGGGTAACGCCGGGGAGCTGTTTTTT.

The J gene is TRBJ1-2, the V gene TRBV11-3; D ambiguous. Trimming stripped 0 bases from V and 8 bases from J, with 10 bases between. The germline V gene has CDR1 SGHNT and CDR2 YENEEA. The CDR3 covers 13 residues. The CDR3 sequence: CASSLDEEGGYTF. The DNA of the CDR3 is TGTGCCAGCAGCTTAGACGAGGAAGGAGGCTACACCTTC.

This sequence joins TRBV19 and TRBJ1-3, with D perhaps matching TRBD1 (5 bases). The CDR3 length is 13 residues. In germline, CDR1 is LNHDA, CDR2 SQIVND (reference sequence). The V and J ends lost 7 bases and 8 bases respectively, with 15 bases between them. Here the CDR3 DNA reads TGTGCCAGTATAACACCTAAAGGGGACACCATATATTTT. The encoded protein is CASITPKGDTIYF.

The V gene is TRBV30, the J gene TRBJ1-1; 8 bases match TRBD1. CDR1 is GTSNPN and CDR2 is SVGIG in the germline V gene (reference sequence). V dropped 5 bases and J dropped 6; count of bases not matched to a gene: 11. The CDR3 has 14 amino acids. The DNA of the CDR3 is TGTGCCTGGGCAACGGGACAGGTGATCGCTGAAGCTTTCTTT. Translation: CAWATGQVIAEAFF.

As DNA, the CDR3 is TGTGCCTGGAGTTTGGGACAGTCCTACGAGCAGTACTTC. Translating gives CAWSLGQSYEQYF. The V gene is TRBV30, the J gene TRBJ2-7, with 7 bases aligning to TRBD1. The CDR3 contains 13 residues. Per germline, CDR1 GTSNPN and CDR2 SVGIG (reference sequence). J was trimmed by 1 base and V by 2 bases; bases with no gene match: 2.

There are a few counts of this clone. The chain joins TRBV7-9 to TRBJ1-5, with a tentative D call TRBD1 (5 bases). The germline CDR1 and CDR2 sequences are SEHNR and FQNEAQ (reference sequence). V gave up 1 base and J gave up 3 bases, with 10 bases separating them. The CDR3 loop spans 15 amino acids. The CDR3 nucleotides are TGTGCCAGCAGCTTAGAAGGGGCCGTCAATCAGCCCCAGCATTTT. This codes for CASSLEGAVNQPQHF.

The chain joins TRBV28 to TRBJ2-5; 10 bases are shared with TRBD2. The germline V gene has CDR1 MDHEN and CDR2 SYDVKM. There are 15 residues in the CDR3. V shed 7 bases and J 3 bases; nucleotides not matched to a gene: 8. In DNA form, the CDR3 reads TGTGCCAGCAAAGGGTACCTAGCGGGAGAAGAGACCCAGTACTTC. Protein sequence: CASKGYLAGEETQYF.